The 31 T cell receptor beta chains in this list originate from one sample, sequenced in a study of blood T cell repertoires in COVID-19. Generated by immunoSEQ multiplex PCR, the TCRdb table keeps only in-frame clones and is missing some. The sample yields 180,000 or so clones, around nine tenths seen once. The sequenced sample was peripheral blood. These receptors originate from a man aged 18 to 35 with active or convalescent COVID-19.

The V and J genes are TRBV28 and TRBJ1-4, with a weak D call TRBD1 (5 bases). Trimming took 3 bases from V and 8 from J, leaving 13 bases between them. The CDR3 runs 14 residues. Per germline, CDR1 MDHEN and CDR2 SYDVKM. The CDR3 here is CASSFSQGGEKLFF. DNA for the CDR3: TGTGCCAGCAGTTTTTCGCAGGGTGGGGAAAAACTGTTTTTT.

The chain is built from TRBV6-1 and TRBJ1-2, with a weak D call TRBD1 (5 bases). CDR1 and CDR2 from the germline V gene are MNHNS and SASEGT. The V end lost 3 bases, the J end lost 4 bases, and 12 bases lay between the germline ends. The CDR3 totals 14 residues. CDR3 sequence: CASSDSGGTYGYTF. CDR3 in DNA: TGTGCCAGCAGTGATTCGGGGGGGACCTATGGCTACACCTTC.

The chain links TRBV10-3 to TRBJ2-5, with D tentatively TRBD1 (5 bases). The CDR3 spans 14 residues. Germline V CDR1 and CDR2: ENHRY, SYGVKD. Trimming left V 3 bases short and J 1 base short, with 9 bases between. As DNA, the CDR3 is TGTGCCATCAGTGACGTCAGGGTCCAAGAGACCCAGTACTTC. Protein sequence: CAISDVRVQETQYF.

This chain links TRBV9 with TRBJ2-3; 10 nucleotides agree with TRBD1. This CDR3 comprises 15 residues. Germline V lookup: CDR1 SGDLS, CDR2 YYNGEE. V shed 3 bases, J shed 6 bases, and the junction held 7 bases outside the gene matches. In DNA, the CDR3 is TGTGCCAGCAGCGCGTCCGGGACAGGGGTGGATACGCAGTATTTT. It codes for CASSASGTGVDTQYF. Filled out from reference TRBV9 and TRBJ2-3, the complete variable domain reads DSGVTQTPKHLITATGQRVTLRCSPRSGDLSVYWYQQSLDQGLQFLIQYYNGEERAKGNILERFSAQQFPDLHSELNLSSLELGDSALYFCASSASGTGVDTQYFGPGTRLTVL.

V and J are TRBV6-4 and TRBJ2-5; 9 nucleotides align to TRBD1. This CDR3 comprises 14 residues. V gave up 3 bases and J gave up 1 base; unmatched junction bases: 0. Germline CDR1 MRHNA, CDR2 SNTAGT. CDR3 sequence reads: CASSETGGQETQYF. The CDR3 DNA reads TGTGCCAGCAGTGAGACAGGGGGCCAAGAGACCCAGTACTTC.

The chain is built from TRBV6-1 and TRBJ2-3; 7 nucleotides line up with TRBD1. The CDR3 totals 15 residues. Trimming removed 2 bases from V and 2 bases from J; junction bases left unmatched: 4. Germline-derived CDR1 and CDR2 are MNHNS and SASEGT. The CDR3, as DNA: TGTGCCAGCAGTGAAATAGGACAGGTCACAGATACGCAGTATTTT. Amino acids: CASSEIGQVTDTQYF.

This clone turned up a few times. The CDR3 DNA is TGTGCCAGCAGCCAAGATATGAATTCACCCCTCCACTTT. As protein: CASSQDMNSPLHF. The V and J genes are TRBV3-1 (or the pseudogene TRBV3-2) and TRBJ1-6; the D is unclear. The V end was cut by 0 bases, the J end by 7 bases, with 4 bases between. Germline V gene sequence: CDR1 LGHDT, CDR2 YNNKEL (reference sequence). This CDR3 is 13 amino acids long.

The chain combines TRBV2 with TRBJ2-7; tentatively, D is TRBD1 (6 bases). The CDR3 spans 16 residues. Trimming removed 1 base at V and 4 bases at J, with 17 bases between. Germline V gene lookup returns CDR1 SNHLY and CDR2 FYNNEI. In DNA, the CDR3 is TGTGCCAGCAGTGAAGTAGGCAGGGGCCAGAGGTACGAGCAGTACTTC. Its protein is CASSEVGRGQRYEQYF.

The chain links TRBV30 to TRBJ1-1; 8 bases fit TRBD1. Germline values: CDR1 GTSNPN, CDR2 SVGIG (reference sequence). This CDR3 region has 14 residues. The V segment lost 4 bases and the J segment 8 bases; nucleotides outside the gene matches: 12. DNA of the CDR3: TGTGCCTGGATCGTTCCATCAGGGGGCCGCGAAGCTTTCTTT. Amino acids: CAWIVPSGGREAFF.

This chain connects TRBV5-3 to TRBJ2-1; 8 bases match TRBD2. TRBV5-3 is an ORF for which the function is uncertain. J was trimmed by 6 bases and V by 0 bases; bases with no gene match: 5. The CDR3 totals 15 residues. The CDR3 coding sequence is TGTGCCAGAAGCTTGGTGGCTAGCGGGTCCAATGAGCAGTTCTTC. It specifies CARSLVASGSNEQFF.

The chain carries TRBV11-2 and TRBJ2-7; 11 bases align to TRBD1. This CDR3 has 14 residues. CDR1 and CDR2 from the germline V gene are SGHAT and FQNNGV. J lost 6 bases, V lost 0 bases, and 1 base had no gene match. The DNA for the CDR3 is TGTGCCAGCAGCTTAGAGGGACAGGGGGTCGAGCAGTACTTC. Translation: CASSLEGQGVEQYF.

The J gene is TRBJ2-1, the V gene TRBV11-2; 7 bases map to TRBD1. This CDR3 region has 15 residues. V shed 4 bases, J shed 4 bases, and the junction held 7 bases outside the gene matches. Germline V CDR1 and CDR2: SGHAT, FQNNGV. The chain's CDR3 is CASSYHRDSYNEQFF. CDR3 sequence (DNA): TGTGCCAGCAGCTACCACCGGGACAGTTACAATGAGCAGTTCTTC. The variable domain in full, completed from reference TRBV11-2 and TRBJ2-1, reads EAGVAQSPRYKIIEKRQSVAFWCNPISGHATLYWYQQILGQGPKLLIQFQNNGVVDDSQLPKDRFSAERLKGVDSTLKIQPAKLEDSAVYLCASSYHRDSYNEQFFGPGTRLTVL.

V usage is TRBV25-1 and J usage is TRBJ1-1; 7 positions match TRBD1. In germline, CDR1 is MGHDK, CDR2 SYGVNS. With V trimmed by 7 bases and J by 5 bases, 19 bases remained unmatched. The CDR3 sequence is 17 residues long. For the CDR3, the DNA is TGTGCCAGCACCACCTCGTTCGAAAGACAGGGTGGGACTGAAGCTTTCTTT. Its protein product is CASTTSFERQGGTEAFF.

V and J are TRBV5-4 and TRBJ1-2, with D unclear. Germline lookup yields CDR1 SGHNT and CDR2 YYREEE (reference sequence). CDR3 length equals 14 residues. The V end lost 2 bases, the J end lost 3 bases, and 11 bases lay between the germline ends. The CDR3 DNA reads as TGTGCCAGCAGCTTACCGTACCGAGACTATGGCTACACCTTC. Amino acids: CASSLPYRDYGYTF.

This chain connects TRBV12-3 or TRBV12-4 to TRBJ2-2; D unclear. Trimming took off 6 bases at V and 6 bases at J, with 8 bases between the two ends. The CDR3 spans 12 residues. The CDR3 sequence is CASSPSAGELFF. In nucleotides, the CDR3 is TGTGCCAGCAGCCCAAGCGCCGGGGAGCTGTTTTTT.

This clone was recorded once. This chain uses TRBV7-2 with TRBJ1-4; TRBD1 agrees at 7 bases. The CDR3 length is 15 residues. Germline V lookup: CDR1 SGHTA, CDR2 FQGNSA. The V and J ends lost 7 bases and 5 bases, in that order; junction bases with no gene match: 10. The CDR3 loop is CASTDMTGSNEKLFF. The CDR3 coding sequence is TGTGCCAGCACCGACATGACAGGGTCAAATGAAAAACTGTTTTTT.

V and J are TRBV6-5 and TRBJ1-4; D not certain. Germline V gene sequence: CDR1 MNHEY, CDR2 SVGAGI. V was trimmed by 8 bases and J by 7 bases, leaving 17 bases between them. CDR3 length: 14 amino acids. Here the CDR3 DNA reads TGTGCCAGCCAAGCGAGTTTTCTAGGTGAAAAACTGTTTTTT. This translates into CASQASFLGEKLFF.

About this clone: The sample carries other DNA sequences with the same CDR3. The chain combines TRBV27 with TRBJ1-1; a possible D gene is TRBD1 (5 bases). The CDR3 contains 13 residues. The V end was cut by 5 bases, the J end by 1 base, with 8 bases between. Germline-derived CDR1 and CDR2 are MNHEY and SMNVEV (reference sequence). The CDR3 loop reads CASSLGQNTEAFF. CDR3 in DNA: TGTGCCAGCAGTCTCGGACAGAACACTGAAGCTTTCTTT.

This clone showed up just a few times. The V gene is TRBV6-1, the J gene TRBJ2-3, with 9 bases lining up with TRBD2. Unmatched junction bases numbered 11, after V lost 4 bases and J lost 3 bases. Looked up from germline, CDR1 is MNHNS and CDR2 is SASEGT. The CDR3 is 17 amino acids. The CDR3 coding sequence is TGTGCCAGCAGTGCGGGTAGCGGGAGTTATGGTACAGATACGCAGTATTTT. Protein product: CASSAGSGSYGTDTQYF.

This rearrangement joins TRBV6-5 to TRBJ1-1; D possibly corresponds to TRBD1 (6 bases). CDR3 length: 14 residues. Per germline, CDR1 MNHEY and CDR2 SVGAGI. With 2 bases removed from V and 4 bases from J, the gap between germline ends came to 11 bases. The CDR3 sequence: CASSYQGSGTEAFF. CDR3 coding DNA: TGTGCCAGCAGTTACCAGGGGAGTGGCACTGAAGCTTTCTTT.

The chain carries TRBV19 and TRBJ1-1; no definite D call. Per the germline V gene, CDR1 is LNHDA and CDR2 is SQIVND (reference sequence). The CDR3 is made up of 13 amino acids. The ends were cut back, 3 bases at V and 6 bases at J, with 11 bases in the middle. CDR3 bases: TGTGCCAGTAGTATCTGGGAGGACGCTGAAGCTTTCTTT. Translated, it gives CASSIWEDAEAFF. Based on the CDR3 plus reference TRBV19 and TRBJ1-1, the full variable domain is DGGITQSPKYLFRKEGQNVTLSCEQNLNHDAMYWYRQDPGQGLRLIYYSQIVNDFQKGDIAEGYSVSREKKESFPLTVTSAQKNPTAFYLCASSIWEDAEAFFGQGTRLTVV.

DNA of the CDR3: TGTGCCAGCAGCTTGGTCGTCGGGGAGCTGTTTTTT. This codes for CASSLVVGELFF. The J gene is TRBJ2-2, the V gene TRBV5-6; D is unresolved. The CDR3 contains 12 residues. Germline-derived CDR1 and CDR2 are SGHDT and YYEEEE. Trimming took 0 bases from V and 7 from J, leaving 4 bases between them.

The rearrangement uses TRBV5-5 and TRBJ1-5; no firm D call. Trimming stripped 1 base from V and 5 bases from J, with 10 bases between. CDR1 is SGHKS and CDR2 is YYEKEE in the germline V gene (reference sequence). This CDR3 has 14 amino acids. The CDR3 is CASSLYPGDQPQHF. DNA for the CDR3: TGTGCCAGCAGCTTGTATCCAGGCGATCAGCCCCAGCATTTT.

V usage is TRBV12-3 or TRBV12-4 and J usage is TRBJ1-2; D unresolved. The CDR3 is 13 residues long. Trimming pared 3 bases from V and 3 bases from J, leaving 8 bases between. CDR3 amino acids: CASSFFTDYGYTF. CDR3 in DNA: TGTGCCAGCAGTTTCTTTACAGACTATGGCTACACCTTC.

CDR3 coding DNA: TGTGCCAGCAGCGGCAGACCTACAGGGGGGGGAACTGAAGCTTTCTTT. Its translation: CASSGRPTGGGTEAFF. The rearrangement uses TRBV9 and TRBJ1-1, with TRBD1 identical over 8 bases. CDR3 length: 16 amino acids. Unmatched junction bases numbered 12, after V lost 3 bases and J lost 5 bases. CDR1 and CDR2 (germline): SGDLS, YYNGEE.

The sample holds one count of this clone. V and J are TRBV3-1 (or the pseudogene TRBV3-2) and TRBJ2-5, with D possibly TRBD1 on 6 matching bases. CDR3 length: 15 residues. V lost 7 bases to trimming and J lost 3 bases, with 18 bases between them. CDR1 and CDR2 (germline): LGHDT, YNNKEL (reference sequence). CDR3 region: CASKDAGVGKETQYF. CDR3 nucleotides: TGTGCCAGCAAAGATGCAGGGGTGGGAAAAGAGACCCAGTACTTC.

Points on this clone: At one end, the junction sequence differs from germline, possibly due to a read error. The V call is TRBV4-1, the J call TRBJ2-1, with 7 positions matching TRBD2. The CDR3 contains 16 residues. Germline V CDR1 and CDR2: MGHRA, YSYEKL. The CDR3 DNA follows: TGCGCCAGCAGCAAAGATCTGACGGGAGGCTACAATGAGCAGTTCTTC. This encodes CASSKDLTGGYNEQFF.

The chain joins TRBV9 to TRBJ2-3, with 7 bases fitting TRBD1. The V gene end was trimmed by 0 bases and the J gene end by 0 bases; junction bases not matched to a gene: 4. The CDR3 runs to 16 residues. Germline CDR1 SGDLS, CDR2 YYNGEE. The DNA for the CDR3 is TGTGCCAGCAGCGTAGGGGGCAGGGGGAGCACAGATACGCAGTATTTT. It specifies CASSVGGRGSTDTQYF. The complete variable domain, with remaining parts taken from reference TRBV9 and TRBJ2-3, reads DSGVTQTPKHLITATGQRVTLRCSPRSGDLSVYWYQQSLDQGLQFLIQYYNGEERAKGNILERFSAQQFPDLHSELNLSSLELGDSALYFCASSVGGRGSTDTQYFGPGTRLTVL.

In DNA, the CDR3 is TGTGCCAGCAGTGATGGGGACAGGGACGGCGGTACGCAGTATTTT. Its translation is CASSDGDRDGGTQYF. This chain connects TRBV6-4 to TRBJ2-3; 9 bases are shared with TRBD1. The J segment lost 8 bases and the V segment lost 3 bases, leaving 9 bases of the junction unmatched. This CDR3 comprises 15 residues. Germline CDR1 is MRHNA and CDR2 is SNTAGT.

This clone has just a few counts. The V gene is TRBV2, the J gene TRBJ2-1; 7 bases match TRBD1. The V and J ends lost 6 bases and 4 bases, in that order; junction bases with no gene match: 9. CDR1 is SNHLY, CDR2 FYNNEI, per germline. The CDR3 consists of 15 residues. The CDR3 DNA sequence: TGTGCCAGCAGAGACAGGGTAGGGCCATACAATGAGCAGTTCTTC. Translating it yields CASRDRVGPYNEQFF.

This clone occurred a few times. This chain uses TRBV5-8 with TRBJ1-6, with unresolved D. CDR1 SGHTS and CDR2 YDEGEE come from the germline V gene. The CDR3 extends over 14 amino acids. V was trimmed by 0 bases and J by 7 bases, leaving 8 bases between them. CDR3 sequence: CASSLGASNSPLHF. The CDR3 DNA is TGTGCCAGCAGCTTGGGCGCTTCCAATTCACCCCTCCACTTT.